This T cell receptor (beta chain) was sequenced in a study of shared clonotypes between healthy human individuals. Study-wide results and limits: Non-shared clonotypes had lower generation probabilities than those shared by all four donors. The authors expected sequencing depth to affect clonotype sharing among donors. Sharing across four donors was highest in naive CD4 (roughly 5%) and lowest in memory CD8 (about 0.4%). On the whole, naive subsets had larger estimated richness than memory subsets had.

Remarks on this clone: Its antigen remains unknown.

CD8 cells regarded as naive lacked CD45RO, were positively chosen for CCR7, and omitted terminally differentiated effector memory CD45RA+ cells. This table comes from immunoSEQ multiplex PCR, and its TCRdb copy is limited to in-frame clones, with some not included. The sample holds a few hundred thousand clones, less than 97% seen once. The V and J ends lost 1 base and 1 base respectively, with 21 bases between them. Per germline, CDR1 SGHVS and CDR2 FQNEAQ. This CDR3 is built from 19 residues. The J gene is TRBJ2-3, the V gene TRBV7-8; tentatively, D is TRBD1 or TRBD2 (5 bases each). The sequence was obtained from a woman aged 30 to 39 in good health. The sequencing input was naive CD8+ T cells sorted from blood. CDR3 sequence (DNA): TGTGCCAGCAGCTTAGTCCGTGACAGAGGGGATTTTGGCACAGATACGCAGTATTTT. Residues: CASSLVRDRGDFGTDTQYF.